The clone carrying this TCR beta chain was detected ten times or more. The V end lost 0 bases, the J end lost 6 bases, and 13 bases lay between the germline ends. Germline assignment: CDR1 SGHRS and CDR2 YFSETQ. This CDR3 spans 15 amino acids. With TRAV- and TRBV-specific primers, first-strand cDNA was made, covering the alpha and beta chains. TCR amplification used 15 to 20 PCR cycles, a constant-region primer and a V-primer adapter. TCRdb independently ran MiXCR on the reads; one entry per CDR3 protein. The sample includes under 90,000 distinct CDR3 sequences, about a third of them seen just once. This specimen belongs to a study of low-dose radiotherapy and immunotherapy resistance in tumors. Overall study: Both drugs were delivered intravenously to patients (nivolumab 240 mg every two weeks and ipilimumab 1 mg/kg every six weeks). It was every two weeks, one day before radiation and immunotherapy, that intravenous cyclophosphamide 200 mg/m2 was given.

Described time point: before trial treatment. Donors were dosed with nivolumab and ipilimumab; they also received aspirin, low-dose cyclophosphamide and low-dose radiotherapy. Sequencing was performed on PBMCs, taken before treatment. The chain has TRBV5-1 and TRBJ2-1; either TRBD1 or TRBD2 may supply D (6 bases each). The clonotype originates from a female donor with ovarian cancer. In nucleotides, the CDR3 is TGCGCCAGCAGCTTGGAATGGGGGGCCTCCAATGAGCAGTTCTTC. Translating gives CASSLEWGASNEQFF.